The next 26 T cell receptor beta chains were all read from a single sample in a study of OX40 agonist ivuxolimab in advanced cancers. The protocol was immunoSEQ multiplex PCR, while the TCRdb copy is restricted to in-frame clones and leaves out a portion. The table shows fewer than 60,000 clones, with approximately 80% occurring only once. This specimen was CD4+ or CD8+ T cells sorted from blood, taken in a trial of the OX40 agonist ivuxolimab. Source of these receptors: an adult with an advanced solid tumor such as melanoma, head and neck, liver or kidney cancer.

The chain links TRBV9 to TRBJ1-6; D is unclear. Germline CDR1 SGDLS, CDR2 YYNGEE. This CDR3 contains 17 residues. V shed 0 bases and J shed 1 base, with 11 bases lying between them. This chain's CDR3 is CASSVGDPWSYNSPLHF. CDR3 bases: TGTGCCAGCAGCGTAGGGGATCCTTGGTCCTATAATTCACCCCTCCACTTT.

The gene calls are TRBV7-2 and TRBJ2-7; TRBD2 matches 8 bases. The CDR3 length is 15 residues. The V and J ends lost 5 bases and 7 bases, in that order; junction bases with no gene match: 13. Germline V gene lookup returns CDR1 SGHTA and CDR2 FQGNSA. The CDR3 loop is CASSRQSGGEWEQYF. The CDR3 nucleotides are TGTGCCAGCAGCCGACAATCCGGGGGGGAGTGGGAGCAGTACTTC. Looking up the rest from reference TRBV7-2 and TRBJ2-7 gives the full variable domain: GAGVSQSPSNKVTEKGKDVELRCDPISGHTALYWYRQSLGQGLEFLIYFQGNSAPDKSGLPSDRFSAERTGGSVSTLTIQRTQQEDSAVYLCASSRQSGGEWEQYFGPGTRLTVT.

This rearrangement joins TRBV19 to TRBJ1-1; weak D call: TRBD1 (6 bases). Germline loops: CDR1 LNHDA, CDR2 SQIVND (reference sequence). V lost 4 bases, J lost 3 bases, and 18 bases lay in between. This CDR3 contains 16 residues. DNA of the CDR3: TGTGCCAGTAGTACGGGCAGGGGATTTTTGGACACTGAAGCTTTCTTT. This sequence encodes CASSTGRGFLDTEAFF.

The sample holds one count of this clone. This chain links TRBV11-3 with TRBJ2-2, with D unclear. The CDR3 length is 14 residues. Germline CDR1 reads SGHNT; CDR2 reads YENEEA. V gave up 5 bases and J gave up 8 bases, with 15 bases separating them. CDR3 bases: TGTGCCAGCAGCCCCCGGGTCCTGGGAGGGGAGCTGTTTTTT. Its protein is CASSPRVLGGELFF. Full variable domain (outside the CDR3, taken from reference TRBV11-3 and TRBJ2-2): EAGVVQSPRYKIIEKKQPVAFWCNPISGHNTLYWYLQNLGQGPELLIRYENEEAVDDSQLPKDRFSAERLKGVDSTLKIQPAELGDSAVYLCASSPRVLGGELFFGEGSRLTVL.

CDR3 sequence (DNA): TGTGCCAGCAGCTCCCAGGGACAGGGGTACACTGAAGCTTTCTTT. It translates to CASSSQGQGYTEAFF. The chain is built from TRBV7-9 and TRBJ1-1; TRBD1 agrees at 10 bases. J was trimmed by 3 bases and V by 4 bases; bases with no gene match: 5. This CDR3 is built from 15 residues. The germline gives CDR1 SEHNR, CDR2 FQNEAQ (reference sequence).

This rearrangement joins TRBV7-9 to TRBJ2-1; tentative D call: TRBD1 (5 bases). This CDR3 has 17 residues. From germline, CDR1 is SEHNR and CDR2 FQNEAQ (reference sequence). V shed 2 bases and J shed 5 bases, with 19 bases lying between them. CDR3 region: CASSLTRSIGVHNEQFF. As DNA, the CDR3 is TGTGCCAGCAGCTTAACCCGGTCTATAGGGGTCCACAATGAGCAGTTCTTC.

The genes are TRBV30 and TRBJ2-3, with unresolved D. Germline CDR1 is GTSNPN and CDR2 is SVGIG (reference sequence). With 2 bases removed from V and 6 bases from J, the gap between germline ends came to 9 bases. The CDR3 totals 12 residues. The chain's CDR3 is CAWSSWSDTQYF. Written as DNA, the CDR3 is TGTGCCTGGAGTAGCTGGTCGGATACGCAGTATTTT.

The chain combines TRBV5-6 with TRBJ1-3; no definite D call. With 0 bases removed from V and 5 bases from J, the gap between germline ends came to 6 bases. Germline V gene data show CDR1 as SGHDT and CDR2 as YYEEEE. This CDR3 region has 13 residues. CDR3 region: CASSLVSRNTIYF. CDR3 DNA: TGTGCCAGCAGCTTGGTGTCGAGAAACACCATATATTTT.

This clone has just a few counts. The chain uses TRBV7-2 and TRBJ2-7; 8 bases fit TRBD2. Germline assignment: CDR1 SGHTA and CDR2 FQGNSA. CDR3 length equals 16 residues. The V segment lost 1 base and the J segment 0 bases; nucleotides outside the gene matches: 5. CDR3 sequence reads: CASSLGRGGTSYEQYF. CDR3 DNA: TGTGCCAGCAGCTTAGGTCGCGGGGGGACCTCCTACGAGCAGTACTTC.

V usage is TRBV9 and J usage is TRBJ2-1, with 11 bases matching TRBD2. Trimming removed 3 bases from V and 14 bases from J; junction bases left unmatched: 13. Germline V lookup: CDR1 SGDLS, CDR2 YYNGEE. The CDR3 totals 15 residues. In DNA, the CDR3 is TGTGCCAGCAGCGCGGACCCTCTAGCGGGGGGTTCCAAGTTCTTC. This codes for CASSADPLAGGSKFF.

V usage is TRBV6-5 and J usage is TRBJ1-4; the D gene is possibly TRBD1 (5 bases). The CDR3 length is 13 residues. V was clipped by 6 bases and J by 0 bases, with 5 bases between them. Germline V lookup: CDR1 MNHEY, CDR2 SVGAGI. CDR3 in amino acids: CASRGATNEKLFF. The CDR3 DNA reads TGTGCCAGCAGGGGGGCAACTAATGAAAAACTGTTTTTT.

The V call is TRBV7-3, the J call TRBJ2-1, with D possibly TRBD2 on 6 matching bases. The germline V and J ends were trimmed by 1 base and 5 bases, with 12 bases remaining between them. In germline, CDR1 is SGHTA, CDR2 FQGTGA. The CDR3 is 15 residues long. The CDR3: CASSLSSGLHNEQFF. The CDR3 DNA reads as TGTGCCAGCAGCTTAAGTTCGGGACTCCACAATGAGCAGTTCTTC.

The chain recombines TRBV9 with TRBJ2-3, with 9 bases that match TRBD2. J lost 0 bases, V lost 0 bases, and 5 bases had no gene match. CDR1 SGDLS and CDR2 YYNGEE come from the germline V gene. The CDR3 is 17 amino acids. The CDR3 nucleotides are TGTGCCAGCAGCGTAGTCGCCAGCGGGGGGAGCACAGATACGCAGTATTTT. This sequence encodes CASSVVASGGSTDTQYF. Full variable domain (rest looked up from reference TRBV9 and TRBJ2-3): DSGVTQTPKHLITATGQRVTLRCSPRSGDLSVYWYQQSLDQGLQFLIQYYNGEERAKGNILERFSAQQFPDLHSELNLSSLELGDSALYFCASSVVASGGSTDTQYFGPGTRLTVL.

The CDR3: CASSRTGRDNQPQHF. CDR3 bases: TGTGCCAGCAGCCGGACAGGGAGGGACAATCAGCCCCAGCATTTT. The chain carries TRBV6-5 and TRBJ1-5, with 8 bases identical to TRBD1. V lost 6 bases, J lost 3 bases, and 7 bases stayed unmatched. The CDR3 length is 15 residues. Per germline, CDR1 MNHEY and CDR2 SVGAGI.

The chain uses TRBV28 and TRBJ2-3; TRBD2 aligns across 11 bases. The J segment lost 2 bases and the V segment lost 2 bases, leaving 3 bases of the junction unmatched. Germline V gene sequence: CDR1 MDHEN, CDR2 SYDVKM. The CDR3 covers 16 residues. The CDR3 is CASSLGGLAVTDTQYF. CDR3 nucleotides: TGTGCCAGCAGTTTAGGGGGACTAGCGGTCACAGATACGCAGTATTTT. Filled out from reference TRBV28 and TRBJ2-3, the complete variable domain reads DVKVTQSSRYLVKRTGEKVFLECVQDMDHENMFWYRQDPGLGLRLIYFSYDVKMKEKGDIPEGYSVSREKKERFSLILESASTNQTSMYLCASSLGGLAVTDTQYFGPGTRLTVL.

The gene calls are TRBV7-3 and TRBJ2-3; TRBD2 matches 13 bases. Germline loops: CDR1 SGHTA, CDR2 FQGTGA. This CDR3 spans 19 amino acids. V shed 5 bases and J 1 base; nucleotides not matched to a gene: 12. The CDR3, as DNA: TGTGCCAGCAGCCGCGTGGGGACTAGCGGGATTCGGCGCACAGATACGCAGTATTTT. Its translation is CASSRVGTSGIRRTDTQYF.

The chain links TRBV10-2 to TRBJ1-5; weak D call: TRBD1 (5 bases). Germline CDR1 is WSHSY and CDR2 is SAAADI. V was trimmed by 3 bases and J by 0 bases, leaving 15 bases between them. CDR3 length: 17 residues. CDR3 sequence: CASSDGRGPYSNQPQHF. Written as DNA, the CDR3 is TGCGCCAGCAGTGATGGGAGGGGACCTTATAGCAATCAGCCCCAGCATTTT.

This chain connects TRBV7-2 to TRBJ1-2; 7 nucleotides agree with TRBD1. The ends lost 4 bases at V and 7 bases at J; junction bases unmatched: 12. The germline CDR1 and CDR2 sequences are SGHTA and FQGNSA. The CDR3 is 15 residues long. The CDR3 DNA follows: TGTGCCAGCAGCTACGGGACAGCGGCGTCCTCTGGCTACACCTTC. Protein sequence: CASSYGTAASSGYTF. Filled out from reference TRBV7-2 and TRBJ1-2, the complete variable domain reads GAGVSQSPSNKVTEKGKDVELRCDPISGHTALYWYRQSLGQGLEFLIYFQGNSAPDKSGLPSDRFSAERTGGSVSTLTIQRTQQEDSAVYLCASSYGTAASSGYTFGSGTRLTVV.

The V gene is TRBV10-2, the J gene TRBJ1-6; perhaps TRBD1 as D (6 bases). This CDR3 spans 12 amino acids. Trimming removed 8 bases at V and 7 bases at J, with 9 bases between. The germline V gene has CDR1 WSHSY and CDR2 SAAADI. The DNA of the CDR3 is TGCGCCAGCCGCGACAGGAATTCACCCCTCCACTTT. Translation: CASRDRNSPLHF.

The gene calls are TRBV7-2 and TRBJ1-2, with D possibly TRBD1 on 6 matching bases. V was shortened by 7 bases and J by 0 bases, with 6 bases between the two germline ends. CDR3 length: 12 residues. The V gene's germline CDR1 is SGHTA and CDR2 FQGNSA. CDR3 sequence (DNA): TGTGCCAGCAAGGGGGCTAACTATGGCTACACCTTC. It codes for CASKGANYGYTF. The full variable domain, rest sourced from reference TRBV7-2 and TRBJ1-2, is GAGVSQSPSNKVTEKGKDVELRCDPISGHTALYWYRQSLGQGLEFLIYFQGNSAPDKSGLPSDRFSAERTGGSVSTLTIQRTQQEDSAVYLCASKGANYGYTFGSGTRLTVV.

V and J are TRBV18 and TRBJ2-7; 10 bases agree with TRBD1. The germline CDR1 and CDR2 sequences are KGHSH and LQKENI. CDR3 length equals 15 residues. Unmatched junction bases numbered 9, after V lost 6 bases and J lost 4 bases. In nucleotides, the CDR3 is TGTGCCAGCTCCCGGGAGGGACAGGGGACTTACGAGCAGTACTTC. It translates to CASSREGQGTYEQYF.

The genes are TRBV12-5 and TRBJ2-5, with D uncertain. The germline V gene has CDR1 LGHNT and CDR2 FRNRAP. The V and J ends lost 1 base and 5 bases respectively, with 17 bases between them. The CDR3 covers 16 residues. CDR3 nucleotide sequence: TGTGCTAGTGGTTTGGGGAAGGACCCAAGTCCGGAGACCCAGTACTTC. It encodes CASGLGKDPSPETQYF. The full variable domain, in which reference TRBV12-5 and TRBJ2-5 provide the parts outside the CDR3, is DARVTQTPRHKVTEMGQEVTMRCQPILGHNTVFWYRQTMMQGLELLAYFRNRAPLDDSGMPKDRFSAEMPDATLATLKIQPSEPRDSAVYFCASGLGKDPSPETQYFGPGTRLLVL.

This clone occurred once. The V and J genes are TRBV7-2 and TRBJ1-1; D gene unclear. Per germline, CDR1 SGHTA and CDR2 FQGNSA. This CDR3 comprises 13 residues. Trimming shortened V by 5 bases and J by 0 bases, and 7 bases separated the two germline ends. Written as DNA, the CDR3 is TGTGCCAGCAGCATCGGGATGAACACTGAAGCTTTCTTT. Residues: CASSIGMNTEAFF.

This CDR3 is CASSVPGGGYGYTF. Here the CDR3 DNA reads TGTGCCAGCAGTGTCCCAGGGGGGGGCTATGGCTACACCTTC. V is TRBV25-1 and J is TRBJ1-2; 7 bases are shared with TRBD1. CDR3 length: 14 residues. Germline loops: CDR1 MGHDK, CDR2 SYGVNS. V shed 4 bases, J shed 4 bases, and the junction held 6 bases outside the gene matches.

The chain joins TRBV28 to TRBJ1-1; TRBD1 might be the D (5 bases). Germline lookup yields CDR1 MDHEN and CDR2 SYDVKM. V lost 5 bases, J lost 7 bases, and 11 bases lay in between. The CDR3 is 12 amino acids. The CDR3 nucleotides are TGTGCCAGCAGTCGGGCAGGGTTTGAAGCTTTCTTT. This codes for CASSRAGFEAFF.

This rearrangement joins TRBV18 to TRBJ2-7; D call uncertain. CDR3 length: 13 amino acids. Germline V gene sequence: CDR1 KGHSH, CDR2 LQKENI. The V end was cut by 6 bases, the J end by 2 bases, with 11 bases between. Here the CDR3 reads CASSQADPYEQYF. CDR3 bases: TGTGCCAGCTCCCAGGCAGACCCCTACGAGCAGTACTTC.